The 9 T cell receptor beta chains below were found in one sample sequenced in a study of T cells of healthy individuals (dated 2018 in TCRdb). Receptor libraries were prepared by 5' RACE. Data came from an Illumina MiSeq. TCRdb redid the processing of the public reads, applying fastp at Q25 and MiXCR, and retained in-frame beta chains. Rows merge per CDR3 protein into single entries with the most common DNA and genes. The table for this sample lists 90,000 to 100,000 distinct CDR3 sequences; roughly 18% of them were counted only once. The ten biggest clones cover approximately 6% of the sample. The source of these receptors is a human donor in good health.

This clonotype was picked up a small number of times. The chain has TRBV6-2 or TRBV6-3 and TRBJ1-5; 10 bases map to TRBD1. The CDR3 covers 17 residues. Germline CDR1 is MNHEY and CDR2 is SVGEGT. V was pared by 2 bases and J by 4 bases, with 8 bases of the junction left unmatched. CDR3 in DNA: TGTGCCAGCAGTTACCAATGGGACAGGGGATGGAATCAGCCCCAGCATTTT. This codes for CASSYQWDRGWNQPQHF.

CDR3 DNA sequence: TGTGCCAGCAGCTTAGAGACCCTAGGACTAGCGGGAGATAACAATGAGCAGTTCTTC. It translates to CASSLETLGLAGDNNEQFF. This chain uses TRBV7-9 with TRBJ2-1, with 13 bases lining up with TRBD2. Germline trimming cut 1 base from V and 5 bases from J; bases unmatched to any gene: 11. Germline V CDR1 and CDR2: SEHNR, FQNEAQ (reference sequence). There are 19 residues in the CDR3.

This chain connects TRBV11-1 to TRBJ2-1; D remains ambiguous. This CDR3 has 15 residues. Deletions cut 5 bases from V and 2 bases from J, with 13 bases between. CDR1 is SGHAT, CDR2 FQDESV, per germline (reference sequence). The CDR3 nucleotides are TGTGCCAGCAGCACCCCTCGGAGAGCCTACAATGAGCAGTTCTTC. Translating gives CASSTPRRAYNEQFF. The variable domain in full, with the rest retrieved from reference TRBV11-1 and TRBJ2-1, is EAEVAQSPRYKITEKSQAVAFWCDPISGHATLYWYRQILGQGPELLVQFQDESVVDDSQLPKDRFSAERLKGVDSTLKIQPAELGDSAMYLCASSTPRRAYNEQFFGPGTRLTVL.

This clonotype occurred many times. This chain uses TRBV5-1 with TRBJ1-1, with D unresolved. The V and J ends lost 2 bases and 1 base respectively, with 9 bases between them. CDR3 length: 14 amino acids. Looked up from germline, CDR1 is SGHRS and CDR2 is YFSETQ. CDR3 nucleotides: TGCGCCAGCAGCTTATCCCCGGGGAACACTGAAGCTTTCTTT. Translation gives CASSLSPGNTEAFF.

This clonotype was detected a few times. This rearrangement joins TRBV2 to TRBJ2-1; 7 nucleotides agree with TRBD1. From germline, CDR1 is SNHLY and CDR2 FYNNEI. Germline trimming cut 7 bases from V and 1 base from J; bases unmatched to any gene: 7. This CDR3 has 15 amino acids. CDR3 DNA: TGTGCCAGCATTCCCGGGACAGCATCCTACAATGAGCAGTTCTTC. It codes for CASIPGTASYNEQFF.

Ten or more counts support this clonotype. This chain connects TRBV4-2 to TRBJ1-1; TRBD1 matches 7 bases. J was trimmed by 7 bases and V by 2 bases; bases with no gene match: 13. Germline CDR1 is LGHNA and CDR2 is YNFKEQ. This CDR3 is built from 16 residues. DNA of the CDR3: TGTGCCAGCAGCCAACTTATGAGGGGACAGACGATTGAAGCTTTCTTT. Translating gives CASSQLMRGQTIEAFF.

Here the CDR3 DNA reads TGTGCCAGCAGCTTGAGGTCTCCTCGAGCCGGGGAGCTGTTTTTT. Translating it yields CASSLRSPRAGELFF. This chain uses TRBV5-5 with TRBJ2-2; D remains ambiguous. CDR3 size: 15 residues. Germline V lookup: CDR1 SGHKS, CDR2 YYEKEE (reference sequence). The V and J ends lost 1 base and 6 bases respectively, with 13 bases between them. The whole variable domain, filled in from reference TRBV5-5 and TRBJ2-2, reads DAGVTQSPTHLIKTRGQQVTLRCSPISGHKSVSWYQQVLGQGPQFIFQYYEKEERGRGNFPDRFSARQFPNYSSELNVNALLLGDSALYLCASSLRSPRAGELFFGEGSRLTVL.

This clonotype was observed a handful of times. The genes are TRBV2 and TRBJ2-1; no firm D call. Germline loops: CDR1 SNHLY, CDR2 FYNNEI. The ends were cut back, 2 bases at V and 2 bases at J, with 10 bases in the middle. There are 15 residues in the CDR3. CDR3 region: CASSEWIRPYNEQFF. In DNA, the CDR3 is TGTGCCAGCAGTGAATGGATCAGGCCCTACAATGAGCAGTTCTTC. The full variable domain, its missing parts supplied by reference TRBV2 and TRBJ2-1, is EPEVTQTPSHQVTQMGQEVILRCVPISNHLYFYWYRQILGQKVEFLVSFYNNEISEKSEIFDDQFSVERPDGSNFTLKIRSTKLEDSAMYFCASSEWIRPYNEQFFGPGTRLTVL.

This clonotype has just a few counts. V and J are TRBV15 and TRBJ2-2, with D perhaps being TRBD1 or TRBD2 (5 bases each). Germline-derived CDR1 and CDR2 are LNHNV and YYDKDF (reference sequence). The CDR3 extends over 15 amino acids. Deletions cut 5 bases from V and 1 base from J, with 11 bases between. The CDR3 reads CATSPGTGNTGELFF. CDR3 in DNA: TGTGCCACCAGCCCAGGGACGGGGAACACCGGGGAGCTGTTTTTT.